The 20 T cell receptor beta chains reported below all come from one sample, sequenced in a study of chemoradiotherapy in HPV16-positive cancers (dated by TCRdb to between 2021 and 2022). The receptor library was made with the immunoSEQ multiplex PCR assay. TCRdb limited this immuneACCESS table to in-frame rearrangements with V and J called. A share of clones is missing; checked studies link under half to unresolved V genes, and the rest is unexplained. The sample table records 16,000 or so clones; about 74% of these occur just once. The top ten clonotypes cover roughly 8% of the sample. The material sequenced was tumor tissue, taken from a patient who underwent chemoradiotherapy. These receptors were taken from a human donor with HPV-associated anogenital cancer.

This clone is medium-sized within its sample. This chain joins TRBV6-5 and TRBJ1-1; 7 bases are shared with TRBD1. From germline, CDR1 is MNHEY and CDR2 SVGAGI. The CDR3 is 13 amino acids. Germline trimming cut 1 base from V and 7 bases from J; bases unmatched to any gene: 3. CDR3 DNA sequence: TGTGCCAGCAGTTACTGGGACAGCCGTGAAGCTTTCTTT. This gives the protein CASSYWDSREAFF.

The rearrangement links TRBV5-6 to TRBJ1-4, with D possibly being TRBD1 (5 bases). Per the germline V gene, CDR1 is SGHDT and CDR2 is YYEEEE. CDR3 length: 15 amino acids. The V end lost 1 base, the J end lost 7 bases, and 14 bases lay between the germline ends. This chain's CDR3 is CASSLRQGGSEKLFF. The CDR3 DNA is TGTGCCAGCAGCTTGCGTCAGGGTGGAAGTGAAAAACTGTTTTTT.

The chain employs TRBV7-7 and TRBJ2-5; 14 bases agree with TRBD2. V lost 3 bases and J lost 3; bases outside the gene matches: 0. The CDR3 totals 15 residues. Germline V CDR1 and CDR2: SSHAT, FNYEAQ (reference sequence). CDR3 bases: TGTGCCAGCAGCTTGGGACTAGCGGGGGAAGAGACCCAGTACTTC. The encoded protein is CASSLGLAGEETQYF.

This chain connects TRBV11-2 to TRBJ1-4; tentatively, D is TRBD1 (6 bases). The length of the CDR3 is 14 residues. V shed 5 bases and J shed 5 bases, with 12 bases lying between them. In germline, CDR1 is SGHAT, CDR2 FQNNGV. DNA for the CDR3: TGTGCCAGCAGCCCGGGACACCAAAATGAAAAACTGTTTTTT. Residues: CASSPGHQNEKLFF. The whole variable domain, filled in from reference TRBV11-2 and TRBJ1-4, reads EAGVAQSPRYKIIEKRQSVAFWCNPISGHATLYWYQQILGQGPKLLIQFQNNGVVDDSQLPKDRFSAERLKGVDSTLKIQPAKLEDSAVYLCASSPGHQNEKLFFGSGTQLSVL.

This clone was picked up a small number of times. The V call is TRBV19, the J call TRBJ2-1; D unresolved. V gave up 3 bases and J gave up 8 bases, with 8 bases separating them. The CDR3 has 12 amino acids. Germline lookup yields CDR1 LNHDA and CDR2 SQIVND (reference sequence). CDR3 DNA sequence: TGTGCCAGTAGTATGGGGTGGGATGAGCAGTTCTTC. It specifies CASSMGWDEQFF.

The rearrangement joins TRBV6-1 to TRBJ2-1; 8 bases are a match to TRBD1. V lost 2 bases, J lost 4 bases, and 4 bases stayed unmatched. The CDR3 sequence is 15 residues long. Per germline, CDR1 MNHNS and CDR2 SASEGT. This CDR3 reads CASSEMDRAYNEQFF. CDR3 nucleotides: TGTGCCAGCAGTGAAATGGACAGGGCATACAATGAGCAGTTCTTC.

This clone was seen once. The J gene is TRBJ1-2, the V gene TRBV28, with TRBD1 as a possible D gene (6 bases). The CDR3 contains 16 residues. CDR1 is MDHEN, CDR2 SYDVKM, per germline. The V gene lost 6 bases and the J gene lost 7 bases, with 24 bases spanning the gap. The CDR3 DNA reads TGTGCCAGCAGGGTCTTGGCGGGGGCGTTAGCTCCTGGCTACACCTTC. Translated, it gives CASRVLAGALAPGYTF.

This clone was counted between two and nine times. The rearrangement joins TRBV19 to TRBJ2-3; 7 bases map to TRBD1. The CDR3 loop spans 14 amino acids. Per germline, CDR1 LNHDA and CDR2 SQIVND (reference sequence). Losses at the gene ends were 4 bases for V and 0 bases for J; bases not matched to a gene: 1. The CDR3 loop reads CASSRQGSTDTQYF. CDR3 nucleotide sequence: TGTGCCAGTAGTAGACAGGGCAGCACAGATACGCAGTATTTT.

Points on this clone: The junction departs from germline at one end; a sequencing error may be responsible. This same CDR3 is encoded by further DNA sequences in the sample. This chain links TRBV7-9 with TRBJ1-6, with a possible D match to TRBD1 (6 bases). The V gene's germline CDR1 is SEHNR and CDR2 FQNEAQ (reference sequence). This CDR3 region has 16 residues. CDR3 protein: CASSLGVGQNNSPLHF. CDR3 coding DNA: TGTGCCAGTAGCTTAGGAGTTGGACAGAATAATTCACCCCTCCACTTT.

The chain has TRBV21-1 and TRBJ2-5. TRBV21-1 is reported as a pseudogene. The CDR3 covers 16 residues. CDR3 amino acids: CASTGLLDTTEETQYF. CDR3 sequence (DNA): TGTGCCAGCACCGGGTTATTAGACACAACTGAAGAGACCCAGTACTTC.

In its sample, this clone was seen a few times. The J gene is TRBJ1-1, the V gene TRBV9; D is unresolved. V was trimmed by 3 bases and J by 5 bases, leaving 5 bases between them. CDR1 and CDR2 from the germline V gene are SGDLS and YYNGEE. The CDR3 is made up of 11 amino acids. CDR3 region: CASSERTEAFF. The DNA of the CDR3 is TGTGCCAGCAGCGAGAGGACTGAAGCTTTCTTT.

This clone was seen more than once but under ten times. The chain employs TRBV7-9 and TRBJ2-7; 9 bases line up with TRBD2. CDR1 SEHNR and CDR2 FQNEAQ come from the germline V gene (reference sequence). V lost 4 bases, J lost 2 bases, and 6 bases stayed unmatched. This CDR3 contains 15 residues. CDR3 loop: CASSSGSGGPYEQYF. The CDR3 bases are TGTGCCAGCAGCTCAGGTAGCGGGGGCCCCTACGAGCAGTACTTC.

CDR3 sequence: CASGGGGGQETQYF. Here the CDR3 DNA reads TGTGCTAGTGGTGGGGGAGGGGGGCAAGAGACCCAGTACTTC. V gene TRBV12-5 combines with J gene TRBJ2-5; D perhaps matches TRBD2 (7 bases). Germline V lookup: CDR1 LGHNT, CDR2 FRNRAP. V was shortened by 5 bases and J by 2 bases, with 12 bases between the two germline ends. The CDR3 runs 14 residues. The complete variable domain, with remaining parts taken from reference TRBV12-5 and TRBJ2-5, reads DARVTQTPRHKVTEMGQEVTMRCQPILGHNTVFWYRQTMMQGLELLAYFRNRAPLDDSGMPKDRFSAEMPDATLATLKIQPSEPRDSAVYFCASGGGGGQETQYFGPGTRLLVL.

The genes are TRBV5-4 and TRBJ1-2; possibly TRBD1 for D (6 bases). The length of the CDR3 is 14 residues. The V and J ends lost 4 bases and 7 bases respectively, with 17 bases between them. Germline loops: CDR1 SGHNT, CDR2 YYREEE (reference sequence). CDR3 bases: TGTGCCAGCAGCCCCTGGACAGCCGCGGGTGGCTACACCTTC. Translated, it gives CASSPWTAAGGYTF.

The V gene is TRBV11-2, the J gene TRBJ1-1; D unresolved. Germline V gives CDR1 SGHAT, CDR2 FQNNGV. The CDR3 runs 13 residues. Between the trimmed V and J ends, which lost 3 bases and 1 base, there was a span of 6 bases. CDR3 loop: CASSLDPNTEAFF. The CDR3, as DNA: TGTGCCAGCAGCTTGGACCCGAACACTGAAGCTTTCTTT.

J is TRBJ1-1 and V is TRBV19; weak D call: TRBD1 (5 bases). The V gene's germline CDR1 is LNHDA and CDR2 SQIVND (reference sequence). Trimming took 8 bases from V and 5 from J, leaving 15 bases between them. The CDR3 covers 13 residues. This chain's CDR3 is CASFDRPRTEAFF. The CDR3 DNA follows: TGTGCCAGTTTTGACAGACCGAGGACTGAAGCTTTCTTT.

The chain links TRBV11-2 to TRBJ2-7, with 10 bases fitting TRBD1. The V gene end was trimmed by 5 bases and the J gene end by 5 bases; junction bases not matched to a gene: 9. In germline, CDR1 is SGHAT, CDR2 FQNNGV. The length of the CDR3 is 15 residues. The DNA of the CDR3 is TGTGCCAGCAGCCCGCACCCGGGACAGGGGAACGAGCAGTACTTC. This codes for CASSPHPGQGNEQYF.

The chain joins TRBV6-5 to TRBJ1-1; the match to TRBD1 covers 8 bases. V was clipped by 4 bases and J by 5 bases; unmatched bases: 9. This CDR3 has 15 residues. Germline assignment: CDR1 MNHEY and CDR2 SVGAGI. The chain's CDR3 is CASSFRTGILTEAFF. DNA for the CDR3: TGTGCCAGCAGTTTCCGGACAGGGATACTGACTGAAGCTTTCTTT.

The chain links TRBV28 to TRBJ2-5; 9 bases are shared with TRBD1. Germline assignment: CDR1 MDHEN and CDR2 SYDVKM. V dropped 5 bases and J dropped 5; count of bases not matched to a gene: 9. The CDR3 is made up of 15 amino acids. CDR3 sequence reads: CASSTSGTGTETQYF. The CDR3 coding sequence is TGTGCCAGCAGTACTTCCGGGACAGGGACCGAGACCCAGTACTTC.

V gene TRBV7-9 combines with J gene TRBJ2-5; D is uncertain. V lost 5 bases and J lost 5, with 6 bases in between. CDR1 and CDR2 from the germline V gene are SEHNR and FQNEAQ (reference sequence). The CDR3 loop spans 11 amino acids. CDR3 protein: CASSHRETQYF. The CDR3 DNA reads as TGTGCCAGCAGCCATAGGGAGACCCAGTACTTC.